The clone carrying this T cell receptor beta chain showed up just a few times. The antigen is undetermined. This sample stems from a study of T cells in Graves' hyperthyroidism and ophthalmopathy. Study-wide findings and caveats: Appearing also in blood were most of the thyroid clonotypes expanded above 0.001.

Amplification of TCR beta CDR3 regions used RNA as the template. When the TCR CDR3 underwent first-round RT-PCR, the HTBI primer set was used. TCRdb analysed the multiplex PCR reads with MiXCR anew, one entry per CDR3 protein. The table lists 600,000 to 750,000 distinct CDR3 sequences, around a sixth of them singletons. Hyperthyroidism, newly diagnosed and lasting under 2 months, affected patients aged 18 to 65. From roughly 10 ml of fresh peripheral blood, PBMCs were isolated. Germline CDR1 reads SNHLY; CDR2 reads FYNNEI. Unmatched junction bases numbered 8, after V lost 7 bases and J lost 2 bases. The CDR3 spans 16 residues.

This chain connects TRBV2 to TRBJ1-2; 12 nucleotides match TRBD1. The receptor was derived from a man between 45 and 60 years old with Graves' hyperthyroidism. The sequenced material came from blood. CDR3 sequence reads: CASISGQGAQNYGYTF. The CDR3 coding sequence is TGTGCCAGCATATCGGGACAGGGGGCGCAAAACTATGGCTACACCTTC. The full variable domain, with the rest looked up from reference TRBV2 and TRBJ1-2, is EPEVTQTPSHQVTQMGQEVILRCVPISNHLYFYWYRQILGQKVEFLVSFYNNEISEKSEIFDDQFSVERPDGSNFTLKIRSTKLEDSAMYFCASISGQGAQNYGYTFGSGTRLTVV.